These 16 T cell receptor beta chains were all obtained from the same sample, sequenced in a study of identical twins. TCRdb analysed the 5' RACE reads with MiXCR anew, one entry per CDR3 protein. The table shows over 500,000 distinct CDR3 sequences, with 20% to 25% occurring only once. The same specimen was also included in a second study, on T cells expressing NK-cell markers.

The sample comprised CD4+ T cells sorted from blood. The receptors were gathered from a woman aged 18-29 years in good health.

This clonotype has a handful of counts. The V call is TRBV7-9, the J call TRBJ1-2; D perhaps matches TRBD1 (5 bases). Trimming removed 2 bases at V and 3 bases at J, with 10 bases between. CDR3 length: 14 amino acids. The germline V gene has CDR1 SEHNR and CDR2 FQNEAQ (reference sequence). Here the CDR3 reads CASSLNRFYYGYTF. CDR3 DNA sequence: TGTGCCAGCAGCTTAAACAGGTTTTACTATGGCTACACCTTC.

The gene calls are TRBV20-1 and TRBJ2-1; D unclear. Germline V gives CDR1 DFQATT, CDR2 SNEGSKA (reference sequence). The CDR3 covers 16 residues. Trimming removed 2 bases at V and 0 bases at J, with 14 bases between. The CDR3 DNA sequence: TGCAGTGCTAGACCCCCGGGCTTCAGCTCCTACAATGAGCAGTTCTTC. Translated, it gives CSARPPGFSSYNEQFF.

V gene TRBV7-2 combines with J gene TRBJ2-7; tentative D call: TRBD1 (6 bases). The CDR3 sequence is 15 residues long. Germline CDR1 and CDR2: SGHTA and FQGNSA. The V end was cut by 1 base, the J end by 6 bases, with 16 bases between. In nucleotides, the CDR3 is TGTGCCAGCAGCTTAGGGGGGCGCTCCTCCCTCGAGCAGTACTTC. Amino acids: CASSLGGRSSLEQYF. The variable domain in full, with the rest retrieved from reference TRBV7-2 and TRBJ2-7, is GAGVSQSPSNKVTEKGKDVELRCDPISGHTALYWYRQSLGQGLEFLIYFQGNSAPDKSGLPSDRFSAERTGGSVSTLTIQRTQQEDSAVYLCASSLGGRSSLEQYFGPGTRLTVT.

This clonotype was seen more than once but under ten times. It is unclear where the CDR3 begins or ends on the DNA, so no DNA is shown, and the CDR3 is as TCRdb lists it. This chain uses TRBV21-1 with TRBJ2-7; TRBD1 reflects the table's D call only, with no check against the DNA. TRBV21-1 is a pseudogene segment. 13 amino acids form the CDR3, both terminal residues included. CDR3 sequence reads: CATWGDGSYEQYF.

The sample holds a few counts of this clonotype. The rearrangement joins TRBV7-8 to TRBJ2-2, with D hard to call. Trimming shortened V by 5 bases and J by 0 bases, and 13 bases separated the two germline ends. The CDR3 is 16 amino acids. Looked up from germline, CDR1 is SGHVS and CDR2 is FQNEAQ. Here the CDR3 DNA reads TGTGCCAGCAGCCCCCAACTATACGCGAACACCGGGGAGCTGTTTTTT. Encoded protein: CASSPQLYANTGELFF. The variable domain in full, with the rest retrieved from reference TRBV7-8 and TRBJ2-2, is GAGVSQSPRYKVAKRGQDVALRCDPISGHVSLFWYQQALGQGPEFLTYFQNEAQLDKSGLPSDRFFAERPEGSVSTLKIQRTQQEDSAVYLCASSPQLYANTGELFFGEGSRLTVL.

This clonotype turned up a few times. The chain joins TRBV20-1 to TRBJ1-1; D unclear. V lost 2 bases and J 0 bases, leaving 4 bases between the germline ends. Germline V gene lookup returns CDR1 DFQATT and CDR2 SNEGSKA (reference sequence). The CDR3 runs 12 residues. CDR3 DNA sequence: TGCAGTGCTAGATTACTGAACACTGAAGCTTTCTTT. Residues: CSARLLNTEAFF.

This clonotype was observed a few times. The CDR3 DNA is TGTGCCAGCAGCTTACTAAGCTCGCGTCTAGGGTACGAGCAGTACTTC. It specifies CASSLLSSRLGYEQYF. The chain is built from TRBV7-2 and TRBJ2-7; unclear D gene. Between the trimmed V and J ends, which lost 2 bases and 4 bases, there was a span of 18 bases. CDR3 length equals 16 residues. CDR1 SGHTA and CDR2 FQGNSA come from the germline V gene. The variable domain in full, with the rest retrieved from reference TRBV7-2 and TRBJ2-7, is GAGVSQSPSNKVTEKGKDVELRCDPISGHTALYWYRQSLGQGLEFLIYFQGNSAPDKSGLPSDRFSAERTGGSVSTLTIQRTQQEDSAVYLCASSLLSSRLGYEQYFGPGTRLTVT.

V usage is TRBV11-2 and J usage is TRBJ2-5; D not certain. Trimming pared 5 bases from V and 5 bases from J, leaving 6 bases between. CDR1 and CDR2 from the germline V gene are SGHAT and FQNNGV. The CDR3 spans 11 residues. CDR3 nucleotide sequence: TGTGCCAGCAGCAAAGTCGAGACCCAGTACTTC. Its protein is CASSKVETQYF.

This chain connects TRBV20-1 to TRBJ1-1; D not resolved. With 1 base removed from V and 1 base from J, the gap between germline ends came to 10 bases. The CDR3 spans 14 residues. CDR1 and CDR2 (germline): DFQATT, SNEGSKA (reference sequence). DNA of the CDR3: TGCAGTGCTAGAGCGGCAAGCGGGAACACTGAAGCTTTCTTT. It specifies CSARAASGNTEAFF.

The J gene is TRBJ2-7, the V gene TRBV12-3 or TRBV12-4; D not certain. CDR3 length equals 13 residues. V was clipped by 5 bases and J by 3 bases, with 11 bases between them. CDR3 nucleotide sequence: TGTGCCAGCAGTCCCCTCGACCTCTACGAGCAGTACTTC. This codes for CASSPLDLYEQYF.

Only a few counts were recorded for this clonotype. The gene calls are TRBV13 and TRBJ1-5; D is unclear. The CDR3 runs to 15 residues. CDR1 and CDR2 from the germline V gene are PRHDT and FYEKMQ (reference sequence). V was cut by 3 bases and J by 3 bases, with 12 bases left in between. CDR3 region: CASSFGQAINQPQHF. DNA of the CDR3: TGTGCCAGCAGCTTCGGGCAGGCCATCAATCAGCCCCAGCATTTT.

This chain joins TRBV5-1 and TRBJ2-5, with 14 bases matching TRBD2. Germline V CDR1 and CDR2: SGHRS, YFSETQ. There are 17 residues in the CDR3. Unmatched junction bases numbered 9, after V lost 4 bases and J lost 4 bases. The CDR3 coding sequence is TGCGCCAGCAGCCTCGGGACTAGCGGGAGCTTTCGAGAGACCCAGTACTTC. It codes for CASSLGTSGSFRETQYF.

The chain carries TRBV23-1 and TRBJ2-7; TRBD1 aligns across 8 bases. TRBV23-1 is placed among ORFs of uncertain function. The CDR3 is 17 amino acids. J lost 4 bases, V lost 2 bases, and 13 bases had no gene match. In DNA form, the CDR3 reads TGCGCCAGCAGTCAAGGACAGGGTGTCGAGGATTTTTACGAGCAGTACTTC. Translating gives CASSQGQGVEDFYEQYF.

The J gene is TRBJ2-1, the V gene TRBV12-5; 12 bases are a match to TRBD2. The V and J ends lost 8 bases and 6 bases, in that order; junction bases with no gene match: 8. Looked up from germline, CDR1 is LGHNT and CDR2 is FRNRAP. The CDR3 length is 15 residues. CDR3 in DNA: TGTGCTAGTAGGCTGGGACTAGCGGGTCTCAATGAGCAGTTCTTC. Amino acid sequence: CASRLGLAGLNEQFF.

CDR3 in DNA: TGTGCCAGCAGCCAGGGGGACGCCGGGAATTCACCCCTCCACTTT. Translation: CASSQGDAGNSPLHF. The chain employs TRBV7-9 and TRBJ1-6; 7 nucleotides agree with TRBD1. The CDR3 consists of 15 residues. V was clipped by 5 bases and J by 7 bases; unmatched bases: 8. Germline CDR1 reads SEHNR; CDR2 reads FQNEAQ (reference sequence).

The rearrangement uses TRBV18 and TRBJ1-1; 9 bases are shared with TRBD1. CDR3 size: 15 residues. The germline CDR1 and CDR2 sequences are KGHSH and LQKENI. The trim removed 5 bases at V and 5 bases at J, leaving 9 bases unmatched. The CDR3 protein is CASSADRGSRTEAFF. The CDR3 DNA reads TGTGCCAGCTCAGCGGACAGGGGATCGAGGACTGAAGCTTTCTTT. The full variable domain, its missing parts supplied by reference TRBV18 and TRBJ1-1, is NAGVMQNPRHLVRRRGQEARLRCSPMKGHSHVYWYRQLPEEGLKFMVYLQKENIIDESGMPKERFSAEFPKEGPSILRIQQVVRGDSAAYFCASSADRGSRTEAFFGQGTRLTVV.